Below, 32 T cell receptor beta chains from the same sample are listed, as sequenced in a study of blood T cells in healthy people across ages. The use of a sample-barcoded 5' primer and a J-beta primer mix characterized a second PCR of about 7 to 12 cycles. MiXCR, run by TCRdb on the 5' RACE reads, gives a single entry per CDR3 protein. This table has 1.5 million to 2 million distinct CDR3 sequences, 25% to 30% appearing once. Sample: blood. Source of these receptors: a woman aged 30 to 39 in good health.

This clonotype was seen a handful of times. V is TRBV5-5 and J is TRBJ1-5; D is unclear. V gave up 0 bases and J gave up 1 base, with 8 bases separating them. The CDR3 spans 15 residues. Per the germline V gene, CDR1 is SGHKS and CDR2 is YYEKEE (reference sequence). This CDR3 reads CASSLGRQSNQPQHF. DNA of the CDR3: TGTGCCAGCAGCTTGGGCAGACAAAGCAATCAGCCCCAGCATTTT.

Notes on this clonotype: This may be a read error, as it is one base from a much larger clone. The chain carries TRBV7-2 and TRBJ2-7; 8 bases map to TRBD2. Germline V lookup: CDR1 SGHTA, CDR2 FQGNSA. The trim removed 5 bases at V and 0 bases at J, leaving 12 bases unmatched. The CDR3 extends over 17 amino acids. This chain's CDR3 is CASSPQRGGRLSYEQYF. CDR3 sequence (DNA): TGTGCCAGCAGCCCCCAGAGAGGCGGGAGGCTCTCCTACGAGCAGTACTTC.

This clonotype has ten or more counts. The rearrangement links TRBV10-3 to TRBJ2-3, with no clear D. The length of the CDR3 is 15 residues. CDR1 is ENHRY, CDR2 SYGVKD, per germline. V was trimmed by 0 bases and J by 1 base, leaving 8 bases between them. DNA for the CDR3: TGTGCCATCAGTGAGTCGAGAGACGGCACAGATACGCAGTATTTT. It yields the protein CAISESRDGTDTQYF.

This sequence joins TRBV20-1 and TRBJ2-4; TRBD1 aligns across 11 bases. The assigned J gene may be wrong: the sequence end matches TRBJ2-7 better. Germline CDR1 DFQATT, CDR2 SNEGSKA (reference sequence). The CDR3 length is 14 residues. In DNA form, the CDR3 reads TGCAGTGCGGAAAACGGACAGGGGGCGCTCGAGCAGTACTTC. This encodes CSAENGQGALEQYF.

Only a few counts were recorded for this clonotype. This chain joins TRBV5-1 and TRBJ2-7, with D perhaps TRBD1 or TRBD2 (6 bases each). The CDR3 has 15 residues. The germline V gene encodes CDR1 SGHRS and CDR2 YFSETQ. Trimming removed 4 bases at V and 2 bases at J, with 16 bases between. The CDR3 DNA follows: TGCGCCAGCAGCGCCGGAGGGACATTAGCCTACGAGCAGTACTTC. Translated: CASSAGGTLAYEQYF.

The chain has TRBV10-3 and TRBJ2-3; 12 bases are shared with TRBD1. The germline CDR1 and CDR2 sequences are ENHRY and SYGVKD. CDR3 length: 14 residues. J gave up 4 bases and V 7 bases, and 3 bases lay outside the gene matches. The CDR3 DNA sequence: TGTGCCATCATAGGGACAGGGGGCTCAGATACGCAGTATTTT. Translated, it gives CAIIGTGGSDTQYF.

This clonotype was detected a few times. CDR3 in amino acids: CASAGQGGSGELFF. CDR3 in DNA: TGCGCCAGCGCGGGACAGGGGGGGAGCGGGGAGCTGTTTTTT. The rearrangement joins TRBV5-1 to TRBJ2-2, with 11 bases aligning to TRBD1. The germline gives CDR1 SGHRS, CDR2 YFSETQ. CDR3 size: 14 residues. Trimming took 7 bases from V and 7 from J; bases not matched to a gene: 6.

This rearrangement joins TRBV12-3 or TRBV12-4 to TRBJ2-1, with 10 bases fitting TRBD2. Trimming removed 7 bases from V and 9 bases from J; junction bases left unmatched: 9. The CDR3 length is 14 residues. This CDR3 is CASNPLAGVGEQFF. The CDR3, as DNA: TGTGCCAGCAACCCCCTAGCGGGAGTAGGTGAGCAGTTCTTC.

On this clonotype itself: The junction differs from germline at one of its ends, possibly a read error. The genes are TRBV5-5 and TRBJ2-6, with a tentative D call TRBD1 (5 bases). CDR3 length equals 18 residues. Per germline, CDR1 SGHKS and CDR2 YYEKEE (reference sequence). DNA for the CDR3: TGTGCCAGCAGCTGTCCGCGTAGGGCCATGTCTGGGGCCAACGTCCGGACTTTC. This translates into CASSCPRRAMSGANVRTF.

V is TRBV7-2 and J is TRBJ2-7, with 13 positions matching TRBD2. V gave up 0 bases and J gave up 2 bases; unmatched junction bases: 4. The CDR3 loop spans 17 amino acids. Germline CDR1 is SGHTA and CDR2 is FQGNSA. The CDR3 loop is CASSLASGTSGAYEQYF. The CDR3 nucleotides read TGTGCCAGCAGCTTAGCGTCCGGGACTAGCGGGGCCTACGAGCAGTACTTC.

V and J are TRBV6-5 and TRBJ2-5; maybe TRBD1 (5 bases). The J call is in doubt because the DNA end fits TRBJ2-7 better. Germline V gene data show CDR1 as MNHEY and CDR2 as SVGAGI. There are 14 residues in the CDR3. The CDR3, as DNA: TGTGCCAGCAGTTACAGGCAGGGTTGCAGCGAGCAGTACTTC. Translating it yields CASSYRQGCSEQYF.

The chain's CDR3 is CASKAGAPNYGYTF. CDR3 coding DNA: TGTGCCAGCAAAGCAGGGGCCCCTAACTATGGCTACACCTTC. The chain is built from TRBV28 and TRBJ1-2, with D possibly being TRBD1 (6 bases). The CDR3 length is 14 residues. V was clipped by 7 bases and J by 0 bases, with 12 bases between them. The germline CDR1 and CDR2 sequences are MDHEN and SYDVKM.

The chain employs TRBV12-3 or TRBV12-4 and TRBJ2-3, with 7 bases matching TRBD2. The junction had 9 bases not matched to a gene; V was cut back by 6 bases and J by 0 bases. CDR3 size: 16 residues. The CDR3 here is CASSRRSSGSTDTQYF. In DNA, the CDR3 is TGTGCCAGCAGCCGCAGGTCTAGCGGTAGCACAGATACGCAGTATTTT.

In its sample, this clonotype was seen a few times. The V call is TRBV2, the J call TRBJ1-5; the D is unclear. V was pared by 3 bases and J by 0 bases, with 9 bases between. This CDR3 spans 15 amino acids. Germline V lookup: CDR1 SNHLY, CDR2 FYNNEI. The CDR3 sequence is CASSETIYSNQPQHF. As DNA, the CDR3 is TGTGCCAGCAGTGAGACAATTTATAGCAATCAGCCCCAGCATTTT.

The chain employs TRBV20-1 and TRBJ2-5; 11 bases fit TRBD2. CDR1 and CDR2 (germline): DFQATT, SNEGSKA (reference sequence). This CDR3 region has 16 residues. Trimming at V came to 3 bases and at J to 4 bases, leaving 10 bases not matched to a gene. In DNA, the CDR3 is TGCAGTGCTAGTGGCGTAGCGGGAGGGTCAAGAGAGACCCAGTACTTC. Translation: CSASGVAGGSRETQYF.

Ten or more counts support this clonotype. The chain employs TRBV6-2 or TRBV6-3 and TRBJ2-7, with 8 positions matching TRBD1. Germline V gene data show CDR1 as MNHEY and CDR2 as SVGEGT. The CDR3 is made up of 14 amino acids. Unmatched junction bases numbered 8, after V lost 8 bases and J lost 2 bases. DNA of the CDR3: TGTGCCAGCGGAAGACAGGGGCTAACCTACGAGCAGTACTTC. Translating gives CASGRQGLTYEQYF.

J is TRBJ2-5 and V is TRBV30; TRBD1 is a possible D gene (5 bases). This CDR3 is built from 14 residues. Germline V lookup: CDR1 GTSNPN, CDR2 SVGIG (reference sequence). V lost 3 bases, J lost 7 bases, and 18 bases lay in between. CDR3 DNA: TGTGCCTGGAGCAATAAGGACATTATGAGGACCCAGTACTTC. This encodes CAWSNKDIMRTQYF. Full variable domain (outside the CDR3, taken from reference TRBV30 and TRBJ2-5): SQTIHQWPATLVQPVGSPLSLECTVEGTSNPNLYWYRQAAGRGLQLLFYSVGIGQISSEVPQNLSASRPQDRQFILSSKKLLLSDSGFYLCAWSNKDIMRTQYFGPGTRLLVL.

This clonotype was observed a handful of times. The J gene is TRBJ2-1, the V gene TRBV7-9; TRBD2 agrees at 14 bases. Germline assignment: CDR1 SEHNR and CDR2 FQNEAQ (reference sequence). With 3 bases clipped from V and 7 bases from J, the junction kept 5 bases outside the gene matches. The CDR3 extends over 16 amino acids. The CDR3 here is CASSFYGTSGRNEQFF. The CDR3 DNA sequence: TGTGCCAGCAGCTTTTATGGGACTAGCGGGAGAAATGAGCAGTTCTTC.

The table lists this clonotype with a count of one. The CDR3 here is CASSKALGAAKKNIQYF. CDR3 nucleotide sequence: TGTGCCAGCAGCAAAGCGCTAGGGGCCGCGAAGAAAAACATTCAGTACTTC. The chain couples TRBV21-1 to TRBJ2-4; the table's D call of TRBD1 was not tested on the DNA. TRBV21-1 has pseudogene status. The CDR3 covers 17 residues.

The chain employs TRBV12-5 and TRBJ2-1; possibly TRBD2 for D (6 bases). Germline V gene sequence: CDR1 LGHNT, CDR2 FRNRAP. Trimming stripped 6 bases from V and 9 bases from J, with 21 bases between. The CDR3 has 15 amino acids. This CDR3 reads CASGREIGAGSEQFF. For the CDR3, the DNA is TGTGCTAGTGGCCGCGAGATAGGGGCCGGGAGTGAGCAGTTCTTC.

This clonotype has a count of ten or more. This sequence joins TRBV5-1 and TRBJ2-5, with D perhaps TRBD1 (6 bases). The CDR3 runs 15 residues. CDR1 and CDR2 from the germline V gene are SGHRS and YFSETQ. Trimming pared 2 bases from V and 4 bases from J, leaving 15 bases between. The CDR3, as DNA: TGCGCCAGCAGCTTCAATCAGGGGATCCGAGAGACCCAGTACTTC. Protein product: CASSFNQGIRETQYF.

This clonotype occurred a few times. The CDR3 spells CAGNHGGGRTQYF. The CDR3 DNA reads TGTGCCGGCAATCATGGAGGGGGCAGGACCCAGTACTTC. This chain links TRBV6-1 with TRBJ2-5; the D gene is possibly TRBD1 (7 bases). The V gene's germline CDR1 is MNHNS and CDR2 SASEGT. V was cut by 11 bases and J by 7 bases, with 20 bases left in between. The CDR3 loop spans 13 amino acids.

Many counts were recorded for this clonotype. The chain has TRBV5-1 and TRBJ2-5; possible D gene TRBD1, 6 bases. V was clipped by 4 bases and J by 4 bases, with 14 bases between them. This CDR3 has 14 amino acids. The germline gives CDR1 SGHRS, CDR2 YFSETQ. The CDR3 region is CASSPKQGRETQYF. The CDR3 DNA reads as TGCGCCAGCAGCCCTAAACAGGGACGAGAGACCCAGTACTTC.

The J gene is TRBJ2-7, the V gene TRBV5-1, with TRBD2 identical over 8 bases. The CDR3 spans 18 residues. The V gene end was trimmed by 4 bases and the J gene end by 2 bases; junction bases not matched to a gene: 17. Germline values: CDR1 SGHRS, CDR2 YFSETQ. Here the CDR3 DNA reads TGCGCCAGCAGCCCAGTGGGTGGAGCGGGAGTTCGGACCTACGAGCAGTACTTC. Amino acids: CASSPVGGAGVRTYEQYF.

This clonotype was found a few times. The CDR3 sequence is CSAPGGRDSEQYF. The CDR3 DNA sequence: TGCAGTGCTCCTGGGGGGCGGGATAGCGAGCAGTACTTC. The chain uses TRBV20-1 and TRBJ2-7; TRBD1 or TRBD2 may be the D gene (6 bases each). Trimming removed 5 bases at V and 6 bases at J, with 17 bases between. Germline CDR1 DFQATT, CDR2 SNEGSKA (reference sequence). The CDR3 is 13 residues long.

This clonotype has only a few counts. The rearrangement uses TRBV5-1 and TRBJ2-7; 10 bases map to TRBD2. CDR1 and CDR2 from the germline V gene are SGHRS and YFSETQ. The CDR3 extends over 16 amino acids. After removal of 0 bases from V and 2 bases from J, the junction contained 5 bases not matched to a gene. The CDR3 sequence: CASSLVTSGDPYEQYF. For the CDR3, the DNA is TGCGCCAGCAGCTTGGTAACTAGCGGGGACCCCTACGAGCAGTACTTC.

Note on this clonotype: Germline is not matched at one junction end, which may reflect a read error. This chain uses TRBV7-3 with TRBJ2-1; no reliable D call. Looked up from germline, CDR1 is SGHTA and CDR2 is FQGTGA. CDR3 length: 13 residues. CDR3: CAGSLELAREQFF. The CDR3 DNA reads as TGTGCCGGCAGCTTAGAGTTAGCACGCGAGCAGTTCTTC.

The CDR3 loop is CASIFQIAGDPNEQFF. CDR3 bases: TGTGCCAGCATTTTTCAGATAGCGGGAGATCCGAATGAGCAGTTCTTC. The chain joins TRBV12-3 or TRBV12-4 to TRBJ2-1; TRBD2 matches at 9 bases. There are 16 residues in the CDR3. V was clipped by 7 bases and J by 7 bases; unmatched bases: 14.

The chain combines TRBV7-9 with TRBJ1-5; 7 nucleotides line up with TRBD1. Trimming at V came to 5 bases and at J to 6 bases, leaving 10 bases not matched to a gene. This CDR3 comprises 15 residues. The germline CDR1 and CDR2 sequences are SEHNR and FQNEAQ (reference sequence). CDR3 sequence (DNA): TGTGCCAGCAGCCAGACTACAGGGGTGGGTCAGCCCCAGCATTTT. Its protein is CASSQTTGVGQPQHF.

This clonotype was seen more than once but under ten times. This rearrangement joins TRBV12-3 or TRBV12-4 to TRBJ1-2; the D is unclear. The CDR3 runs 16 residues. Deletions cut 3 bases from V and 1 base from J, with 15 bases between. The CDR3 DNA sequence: TGTGCCAGCAGTTTCAAACCTCGTCTGCTTAACTATGGCTACACCTTC. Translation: CASSFKPRLLNYGYTF.

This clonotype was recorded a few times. Written as DNA, the CDR3 is TGTGCCATCAGTGCAGATCGGGACAGCTATGGCTACACCTTC. Protein product: CAISADRDSYGYTF. This chain uses TRBV10-3 with TRBJ1-2, with 7 bases lining up with TRBD1. V shed 4 bases, J shed 4 bases, and the junction held 6 bases outside the gene matches. The CDR3 is made up of 14 amino acids. Germline CDR1 is ENHRY and CDR2 is SYGVKD.

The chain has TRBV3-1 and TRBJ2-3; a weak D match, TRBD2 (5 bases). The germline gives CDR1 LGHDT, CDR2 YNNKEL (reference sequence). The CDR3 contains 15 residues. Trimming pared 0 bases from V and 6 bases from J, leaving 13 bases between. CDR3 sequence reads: CASSQDLGSSDTQYF. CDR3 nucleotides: TGTGCCAGCAGCCAAGATTTAGGGAGCAGCGATACGCAGTATTTT.